Listed here are 5 T cell receptor beta chains from one sample, sequenced in a study of T cell responses to AZD1222 COVID-19 vaccine. Libraries were prepared by immunoSEQ multiplex PCR; TCRdb keeps only in-frame clonotypes and omits some of them. The data hold 88,000 or so clones, with around 90% observed a single time. The sample consisted of peripheral blood, taken 28 days after the second AZD1222 dose. These receptors all stem from an adult who received the AZD1222 COVID-19 vaccine.

The chain recombines TRBV5-4 with TRBJ2-3; D gene unclear. Trimming took 2 bases from V and 0 from J, leaving 13 bases between them. CDR1 is SGHNT, CDR2 YYREEE, per germline (reference sequence). The CDR3 has 16 amino acids. For the CDR3, the DNA is TGTGCCAGCAGCTTTCTCCTAGACTCTAGCACAGATACGCAGTATTTT. Translated, it gives CASSFLLDSSTDTQYF.

The chain carries TRBV19 and TRBJ2-3; D unresolved. CDR1 and CDR2 from the germline V gene are LNHDA and SQIVND (reference sequence). There are 19 residues in the CDR3. Trimming shortened V by 2 bases and J by 2 bases, and 23 bases separated the two germline ends. This CDR3 is CASSIMSVRPSGLTDTQYF. In nucleotides, the CDR3 is TGTGCCAGTAGTATAATGTCCGTGCGTCCTAGTGGCCTCACAGATACGCAGTATTTT.

The chain couples TRBV2 to TRBJ1-4, with D tentatively TRBD1 (6 bases). With 6 bases removed from V and 0 bases from J, the gap between germline ends came to 8 bases. The CDR3 extends over 14 amino acids. Germline V lookup: CDR1 SNHLY, CDR2 FYNNEI. CDR3 sequence: CASRDRATNEKLFF. CDR3 bases: TGTGCCAGCAGGGACAGAGCAACTAATGAAAAACTGTTTTTT.

The V gene is TRBV12-3 or TRBV12-4, the J gene TRBJ2-7, with 9 positions matching TRBD1. Losses at the gene ends were 6 bases for V and 3 bases for J; bases not matched to a gene: 3. CDR3 size: 13 residues. CDR3 nucleotide sequence: TGTGCCAGCAGACCGACAGGGGGCTACGAGCAGTACTTC. It codes for CASRPTGGYEQYF.

V is TRBV7-9 and J is TRBJ1-1, with 8 bases identical to TRBD1. This CDR3 spans 14 amino acids. Germline loops: CDR1 SEHNR, CDR2 FQNEAQ (reference sequence). With V trimmed by 5 bases and J by 1 base, 3 bases remained unmatched. DNA for the CDR3: TGTGCCAGCAGCAAAGGACAGGGGAACACTGAAGCTTTCTTT. The encoded protein is CASSKGQGNTEAFF.